The 2 T cell receptor beta chains below all came from one sample that was sequenced in a study of tumor-infiltrating lymphocytes in primary liver carcinoma. TCR beta cDNA was made from approximately 500 ng total RNA with a constant-region primer. TCR beta libraries came from three nested multiplex PCR rounds using slightly modified ARM-PCR. Each of the first two PCR rounds ran about 9 cycles with TRBV1-TRBV30 forward and C-beta reverse primers. Via MiXCR, TCRdb re-called the multiplex PCR reads, giving one row per CDR3 protein. The sample carries about 54,000 distinct CDR3 sequences, around three quarters recorded once. Between roughly 20 and 33 mg of unsorted bulk tissue served as the source from which RNA and DNA were co-extracted. What was sequenced was liver tumor tissue from sampling region 2. This sample's subset: tumor region T2, inferior pole. These receptor sequences come from a man aged 35 to 55 with primary liver carcinoma and hepatitis B virus infection.

In regard to this clonotype: One junction end disagrees with the germline gene, perhaps due to a read error. This chain links TRBV28 with TRBJ1-1; D possibly corresponds to TRBD1 (6 bases). Germline values: CDR1 MDHEN, CDR2 SYDVKM. There are 15 residues in the CDR3. The CDR3 bases are TGTGCCAGCGGTTACCGAGGCAGTGGGGGCACTGAAGCTTTCTTC. This gives the protein CASGYRGSGGTEAFF.

As for this clonotype: The junction does not match germline at one end; this may be a read error. The J gene is TRBJ1-1, the V gene TRBV11-3; possibly TRBD1 for D (5 bases). This CDR3 spans 13 amino acids. Germline V gene data show CDR1 as SGHNT and CDR2 as YENEEA. CDR3 coding DNA: TGCGCCAGCAGCTTAGAAGAGGGGACTGAAGCTTTCTTT. It is translated as CASSLEEGTEAFF.